This TCR beta chain was captured by sequencing in a study of persistence of HIV-infected CD4 T cells (dated by TCRdb to 2020 to 2021). For the wider study: The study isolated CMV- and HIV-1 Gag-responding CD4+ T cells from ART-treated individuals to examine antigen-driven clonal expansion of HIV-1-infected cells. TCRbeta sequencing assessed the clonality of all cells in each sorted population, while proviral sequencing assessed the clonality of infected cells. The TCR cluster analysis across participants included under ten participants for CMV and over 5 participants for Gag. Peripheral blood samples of up to roughly 180 mL were collected at multiple time points, except for a couple of participants, who underwent leukapheresis at a single time point. Suppressive ART had been received by participants for a median of about eight years. The full study reports these points: Bulk TCR analyses could not be limited to the rare CMV-responding cells that actually contained HIV-1 proviruses. Enrichment of degenerate expanded CDR3beta sequences was found in antigen-responding cells, suggesting convergent selection of CD4+ responses to CMV and Gag. Within the same sorted populations, TCR oligoclonality correlated with proviral oligoclonality. The study involved few individuals and tested only a limited range of antigens. Significantly lower TCRbeta richness was observed in CMV- and Gag-responding cells than in anti-CD3/anti-CD28-responding cells, and higher oligoclonality was observed in CMV-responding cells than in CD3/CD28-stimulated and Gag-responding cells.

This clone was detected only a few times. Its target antigen remains unknown. Relative to the germline gene, one junction end is altered; a read error may explain this. Per the germline V gene (reference sequence), SEHNR is the CDR1 and FQNEAQ is the CDR2. There are 13 amino acids in the CDR3, from cysteine to phenylalanine inclusive. Only the CDR3 part of the read is kept: 39 bases, read in frame from the first base. The immunoSEQ hsTCRB assay version 4, run in survey mode, was used to sequence TCRbeta repertoires from genomic DNA. For TCRbeta sequencing, genomic DNA was diluted to around 10 ng/uL, with up to roughly 1 ug used per sample. The study's own analysis went as follows. TCRbeta data were analyzed in ImmunoSeq Analyzer 3.0, with diversity computed on productive nucleotide rearrangements. The improved Chao index was used to estimate lower-bound TCR diversity, and the Gini coefficient was used to estimate clonality using the Immunarch R package. When different nucleotide rearrangements encoded the same CDR3beta amino acid sequence, each rearrangement was treated as a distinct clonotype. Differential abundance analysis found TCRbeta sequences that were significantly enriched in antigen-responding cells compared with anti-CD3/anti-CD28-activated cells. Using predicted peptide-MHC specificity as the basis, GLIPH2 grouped TCRs into clusters, both for each participant individually and for the merged data sets that combined participants. Not all clones reach the TCRdb copy of this immuneACCESS table, which keeps in-frame sequences only. Checked studies attribute under half of the gap to unresolved V genes and leave the rest unexplained. V, J and clone size are those of that table, while D and trimming were read from the DNA. The sample includes roughly 30,000 clones, with roughly 86% observed a single time. Less than 5% of the sample is held by the ten biggest clonotypes.

Per the publication, the treatment or condition label means: suppressive antiretroviral therapy. Cells were stimulated with lysates of CMV-infected fibroblasts at 9 to 10 ug/mL. Memory populations depleted of antigen-responding cells were obtained by sorting nonresponding CD40L-negative CD69-negative CD45RO-high memory CD4+ T cells. HIV-1-infected adults in whom suppressive ART had been started during chronic infection were enrolled as participants. For at least 4 years, participants had undetectable plasma HIV-1 RNA, below 50 copies/mL. To be included, a participant needed positive CMV serology and a CD4+ T cell count above 400 cells/uL. Before stimulation, PBMCs were isolated using density centrifugation and then depleted of CD8+ T cells. CD8-depleted PBMCs were stimulated for about 19 hours with anti-CD28/CD49d costimulation, CD40-blocking antibody and enfuvirtide to prevent new infections. Cells were sorted on a Beckman Coulter MoFlo Legacy or XDP sorter, with propidium iodide excluding dead cells. For samples with more than one million cells, genomic DNA was extracted with the QIAamp DNA Mini Kit, and for all other samples the Quick-DNA Microprep Kit was used.

Material: CD4+ T cells sorted from PBMCs after approximately 19-hour stimulation, obtained from a patient who received antiretroviral therapy. What this sample's cell subset or site label stands for: CD40L-CD69- CD45RO-high memory CD4 T cells not responding to CMV lysate. The chain is assembled from TRBV7-9 and TRBJ1-5; 9 junctional bases match TRBD1. The sequence derives from an adult man with HIV who was CMV-seropositive. The base sequence is TGTGCCAGCGGGACAGGGAGCAACCAGCCCCAGCATTTT. Protein translation: CASGTGSNQPQHF. Full variable domain (CDR3 extended with the reference TRBV7-9 and TRBJ1-5 proteins): DTGVSQNPRHKITKRGQNVTFRCDPISEHNRLYWYRQTLGQGPEFLTYFQNEAQLEKSRLLSDRFSAERPKGSFSTLEIQRTEQGDSAMYLCASGTGSNQPQHFGDGTRLSIL.